A single sample is the source of the 23 T cell receptor beta chains below, sequenced in a study of blood T cells in healthy people across ages. Through a sample-barcoded 5' primer and a J-beta primer mix, a second PCR was run for about 6 to 12 cycles. One entry per CDR3 protein, called by TCRdb with MiXCR from the 5' RACE reads. Among around 1.7 million distinct CDR3 sequences listed, 28% were seen once. Sequencing input: blood. The receptors shown here come from a woman aged 25 to 39 in good health.

The chain is built from TRBV3-1 and TRBJ1-1; TRBD1 aligns across 7 bases. Germline assignment: CDR1 LGHDT and CDR2 YNNKEL (reference sequence). V lost 3 bases to trimming and J lost 7 bases; unmatched junction nucleotides: 2. The CDR3 is 12 residues long. CDR3 sequence: CASSQTGIEAFF. The CDR3, as DNA: TGTGCCAGCAGCCAGACAGGGATTGAAGCTTTCTTT.

This clonotype was observed a handful of times. J is TRBJ2-1 and V is TRBV5-1, with 7 nucleotides matching TRBD2. Germline V gene sequence: CDR1 SGHRS, CDR2 YFSETQ. This CDR3 is built from 13 residues. After removal of 4 bases from V and 7 bases from J, the junction contained 5 bases not matched to a gene. DNA for the CDR3: TGCGCCAGCAGCGCAAGCGGGATAAATGAGCAGTTCTTC. It yields the protein CASSASGINEQFF. Looking up the rest from reference TRBV5-1 and TRBJ2-1 gives the full variable domain: KAGVTQTPRYLIKTRGQQVTLSCSPISGHRSVSWYQQTPGQGLQFLFEYFSETQRNKGNFPGRFSGRQFSNSRSEMNVSTLELGDSALYLCASSASGINEQFFGPGTRLTVL.

The V gene is TRBV20-1, the J gene TRBJ2-3; a possible D gene is TRBD2 (5 bases). The CDR3 has 14 amino acids. Trimming cost V 1 base and J 1 base, with 9 bases left between them. Per germline, CDR1 DFQATT and CDR2 SNEGSKA (reference sequence). Written as DNA, the CDR3 is TGCAGTGCTAGAGTAAGGACTGGCACAGATACGCAGTATTTT. As protein: CSARVRTGTDTQYF.

This clonotype was seen only a few times. The CDR3 coding sequence is TGTGCCAGCAGCTTAGGTGCAGGAGGTGCCGCGTACGAGCAGTACTTC. Encoded protein: CASSLGAGGAAYEQYF. This chain joins TRBV7-2 and TRBJ2-7; a weak D match, TRBD2 (5 bases). Germline CDR1 reads SGHTA; CDR2 reads FQGNSA. CDR3 length equals 16 residues. The V end lost 1 base, the J end lost 4 bases, and 17 bases lay between the germline ends.

J is TRBJ2-7 and V is TRBV5-1, with 9 positions matching TRBD2. CDR1 is SGHRS and CDR2 is YFSETQ in the germline V gene. J lost 7 bases, V lost 1 base, and 3 bases had no gene match. The CDR3 spans 13 residues. CDR3 amino acids: CASSLFLAGEQYF. Written as DNA, the CDR3 is TGCGCCAGCAGCTTGTTTCTAGCGGGGGAGCAGTACTTC.

This clonotype was seen only once. At one end the junction does not follow the germline gene, possibly because of a read error. This chain links TRBV29-1 with TRBJ1-2; no definite D call. The CDR3 is made up of 10 amino acids. Germline V gene lookup returns CDR1 SQVTM and CDR2 ANQGSEA. DNA for the CDR3: TGCAACGTTGGAGGAAATGGCCACACCTTC. Translating it yields CNVGGNGHTF.

Only a few counts were recorded for this clonotype. The J gene is TRBJ2-4, the V gene TRBV12-3 or TRBV12-4; D is perhaps TRBD1 (5 bases). V was shortened by 0 bases and J by 7 bases, with 13 bases between the two germline ends. The CDR3 totals 15 residues. CDR3 residues: CASSLAGTKGNIQYF. The CDR3 DNA reads as TGTGCCAGCAGTTTAGCCGGCACGAAGGGGAACATTCAGTACTTC.

This clonotype was seen a few times. Its ends do not fully match the called genes, so a read error is possible. The chain employs TRBV7-2 and TRBJ2-6; a possible D gene is TRBD1 (6 bases). Germline V gives CDR1 SGHTA, CDR2 FQGNSA. The CDR3 length is 15 residues. The CDR3 loop reads CASSDRWAGTNVLTF. DNA for the CDR3: TGTGCCAGCAGCGACAGGTGGGCTGGGACCAACGTCCTGACTTTC.

This clonotype was seen more than once but under ten times. One end of the junction fails to match germline, which may point to a read error. The chain combines TRBV5-1 with TRBJ2-1; maybe TRBD1 (5 bases). From germline, CDR1 is SGHRS and CDR2 YFSETQ. The CDR3 is 12 amino acids. The CDR3 protein is CASSSPPGRLIF. CDR3 nucleotide sequence: TGCGCCAGCAGCTCCCCCCCAGGGCGGTTGATCTTC.

The chain uses TRBV5-4 and TRBJ1-2, with 8 bases that match TRBD1. The CDR3 runs to 15 residues. The V and J ends lost 0 bases and 5 bases, in that order; junction bases with no gene match: 6. Germline V gene lookup returns CDR1 SGHNT and CDR2 YYREEE (reference sequence). Written as DNA, the CDR3 is TGTGCCAGCAGCTTGGCATCAGGGGGCCGGTATGGCTACACCTTC. It translates to CASSLASGGRYGYTF.

This clonotype was observed a few times. This chain links TRBV14 with TRBJ2-7, with D possibly matching TRBD1 (5 bases). The germline V gene encodes CDR1 SGHDN and CDR2 FVKESK. This CDR3 comprises 13 residues. The V end lost 6 bases, the J end lost 6 bases, and 15 bases lay between the germline ends. For the CDR3, the DNA is TGTGCCAGCAGAACCTTACAGGAATCCGAGCAGTACTTC. Translation gives CASRTLQESEQYF.

This clonotype was recorded many times. V gene TRBV7-9 combines with J gene TRBJ2-3, with TRBD1 matching 8 bases. Germline loops: CDR1 SEHNR, CDR2 FQNEAQ (reference sequence). This CDR3 is 15 amino acids long. The V gene end was trimmed by 1 base and the J gene end by 4 bases; junction bases not matched to a gene: 4. CDR3 residues: CASSLGGTGADTQYF. As DNA, the CDR3 is TGTGCCAGCAGCTTAGGCGGGACAGGTGCAGATACGCAGTATTTT.

Regarding this clonotype: This may be a read error, as it is one base from a much larger clone. The chain combines TRBV3-1 with TRBJ1-2; tentative D call: TRBD1 (5 bases). This CDR3 is built from 14 residues. Germline-derived CDR1 and CDR2 are LGHDT and YNNKEL (reference sequence). CDR3 nucleotides: TGTGCCGGCAGCCAAGATACGACAGCCTCCTACTACACCTTC. Its protein product is CAGSQDTTASYYTF.

This clonotype was detected a few times. The rearrangement joins TRBV28 to TRBJ2-3, with D maybe TRBD1 (7 bases). This CDR3 region has 14 residues. With 6 bases removed from V and 6 bases from J, the gap between germline ends came to 16 bases. CDR1 and CDR2 (germline): MDHEN, SYDVKM. CDR3 in amino acids: CASSFTPGGDTQYF. CDR3 in DNA: TGTGCCAGCAGCTTCACTCCAGGGGGGGATACGCAGTATTTT.

The chain is built from TRBV6-1 and TRBJ1-1; TRBD1 matches at 7 bases. Germline CDR1 and CDR2: MNHNS and SASEGT. V lost 3 bases and J lost 9; bases outside the gene matches: 4. This CDR3 is built from 12 residues. The CDR3: CASSDTGAKAFF. The CDR3 nucleotides are TGTGCCAGCAGTGATACAGGGGCCAAAGCTTTCTTT.

The genes are TRBV6-5 and TRBJ2-3; D may be TRBD1 or TRBD2 (5 bases each). The CDR3 runs to 15 residues. Germline lookup yields CDR1 MNHEY and CDR2 SVGAGI. The V and J ends lost 8 bases and 11 bases respectively, with 26 bases between them. The CDR3 region has the DNA TGTGCCAGCTGCCTTGGGGCTAGTGGGGGTAGTATGCAGTATTTT. Protein product: CASCLGASGGSMQYF.

This rearrangement joins TRBV19 to TRBJ1-5, with TRBD1 identical over 9 bases. The CDR3 covers 13 residues. V was pared by 6 bases and J by 9 bases, with 6 bases of the junction left unmatched. Germline CDR1 LNHDA, CDR2 SQIVND (reference sequence). The CDR3 coding sequence is TGTGCCAGTAGAGCGGGACAGGGAGGGCCCCAGCATTTT. Protein sequence: CASRAGQGGPQHF.

The V call is TRBV6-5, the J call TRBJ2-1; possible D gene TRBD1, 6 bases. Trimming stripped 2 bases from V and 9 bases from J, with 14 bases between. Looked up from germline, CDR1 is MNHEY and CDR2 is SVGAGI. The CDR3 totals 14 residues. The CDR3 DNA follows: TGTGCCAGCAGTTACCTAACAGGGAAGGTTGAGCAGTTCTTC. This gives the protein CASSYLTGKVEQFF.

This clonotype was recorded at least ten times. The chain recombines TRBV20-1 with TRBJ1-2, with D unclear. Trimming removed 5 bases from V and 2 bases from J, with 12 bases in between. The CDR3 sequence is 13 residues long. The germline V gene has CDR1 DFQATT and CDR2 SNEGSKA (reference sequence). CDR3 region: CSAPPVMNYGYTF. The DNA for the CDR3 is TGCAGTGCTCCCCCGGTAATGAACTATGGCTACACCTTC.

V usage is TRBV6-5 and J usage is TRBJ1-1, with TRBD1 identical over 11 bases. Germline V CDR1 and CDR2: MNHEY, SVGAGI. The junction had 7 bases not matched to a gene; V was cut back by 4 bases and J by 6 bases. This CDR3 is 15 amino acids long. This CDR3 reads CASSFSGTGGSEAFF. For the CDR3, the DNA is TGTGCCAGCAGTTTCTCCGGGACAGGGGGTTCTGAAGCTTTCTTT.

The chain combines TRBV20-1 with TRBJ2-4, with D possibly matching TRBD2 (6 bases). In germline, CDR1 is DFQATT, CDR2 SNEGSKA (reference sequence). V dropped 3 bases and J dropped 3 bases, with 18 bases sitting between them. CDR3 length equals 16 residues. CDR3 residues: CSASSLRELGKNIQYF. DNA for the CDR3: TGCAGTGCTAGTAGTCTTCGGGAGCTCGGCAAAAACATTCAGTACTTC.

This clonotype turned up a few times. The chain carries TRBV2 and TRBJ1-5; TRBD1 matches 8 bases. The germline CDR1 and CDR2 sequences are SNHLY and FYNNEI. Trimming cost V 6 bases and J 4 bases; bases outside gene matches: 5. The CDR3 runs to 14 residues. CDR3 protein: CASRQTGGNQPQHF. CDR3 sequence (DNA): TGTGCCAGCAGGCAAACAGGGGGAAATCAGCCCCAGCATTTT. The full variable domain, its missing parts supplied by reference TRBV2 and TRBJ1-5, is EPEVTQTPSHQVTQMGQEVILRCVPISNHLYFYWYRQILGQKVEFLVSFYNNEISEKSEIFDDQFSVERPDGSNFTLKIRSTKLEDSAMYFCASRQTGGNQPQHFGDGTRLSIL.

V usage is TRBV6-1 and J usage is TRBJ1-5; D is unclear. This CDR3 has 13 residues. V lost 8 bases, J lost 4 bases, and 12 bases lay in between. The germline V gene encodes CDR1 MNHNS and CDR2 SASEGT. For the CDR3, the DNA is TGTGCCAGCGGGCTAGGGCAAAATCAGCCCCAGCATTTT. Translated, it gives CASGLGQNQPQHF.